This T cell receptor beta chain was obtained from a study of identical twins' blood T cells. The wider study: Around 46 million reads covered roughly six alpha-chain and roughly six beta-chain libraries.

Germline V lookup: CDR1 SGHTA, CDR2 FQGNSA. V was clipped by 1 base and J by 4 bases; unmatched bases: 7. The CDR3 covers 16 residues. This clonotype was observed a few times. TCR cDNA libraries were made from RNA using a previously described, modified protocol. TCRdb re-derived calls from the 5' RACE reads in MiXCR, one entry per CDR3 protein. The sample holds a few hundred thousand distinct CDR3 sequences, about 28% seen once. The sequencing input was PBMCs. This TCR came from a woman between 18 and 50 years old in good health. The chain employs TRBV7-2 and TRBJ2-3; TRBD2 matches 8 bases. DNA for the CDR3: TGTGCCAGCAGCTTAGTAGCGGGGACCTCTTCAGATACGCAGTATTTT. It is translated as CASSLVAGTSSDTQYF.